The present T cell receptor beta chain was sequenced within a study of CD8+CD57+ T cells in acquired aplastic anemia. Turning to the study itself: Around 3.2 ug was the average amount of DNA from sorted CD4+ and CD8+ cells. The study's findings and limits: Simpson's diversity of CD8+ cells was not significantly different in patients compared with controls. Patients had twenty-nine CD8+ CDR3 sequences in common with controls (the shared set).

Details on this clonotype: The antigen is undetermined. Germline is not matched at one junction end, which may reflect a read error.

TCR beta VDJ and CDR3 profiles were obtained from a genomic DNA template. TCRdb itself ran the reads through MiXCR, one entry per CDR3 protein. Among about 270,000 distinct CDR3 sequences listed, around 60% were seen once. The CDR3 is 12 amino acids. Germline CDR1 is LNHDA and CDR2 is SQIVND (reference sequence). Sequencing was performed on sorted CD4+, CD8+, or CD8+CD57+ T cells (not recorded which) from PBMCs. This clonotype originated in a human donor with severe aplastic anemia or a healthy control (not recorded which). This chain joins TRBV19 and TRBJ2-1; D is unclear. The CDR3 coding sequence is TGTGCCGGTAGGGCGGACTACAATGAGCAGTTCTTC. Residues: CAGRADYNEQFF.